This entry features one TCR beta chain sequence. Using immunoSEQ multiplex PCR, the repertoire was profiled, and TCRdb retains in-frame clones only, with some absent. The sample yields 150,000 to 190,000 clones, 65% to 90% seen once. The data were taken from a study of blood T cell repertoires in COVID-19. Study-level background: Collection of acute and convalescent COVID-19 samples took place in the United States, Italy and Spain.

Germline V gene lookup returns CDR1 SGHKS and CDR2 YYEKEE (reference sequence). Trimming at V came to 3 bases and at J to 2 bases, leaving 2 bases not matched to a gene. This CDR3 is 14 amino acids long. This TCR derives from a woman aged 45-59 years with acute or convalescent COVID-19. This chain joins TRBV5-5 and TRBJ1-2; 9 nucleotides line up with TRBD1. Sequencing was done on a sample of peripheral blood. The CDR3 sequence is CASSSGQGNYGYTF. The CDR3 DNA reads TGTGCCAGCAGCTCCGGACAGGGGAACTATGGCTACACCTTC.